Listed here is a single TCR beta chain. This entry is derived from a study of blood T cell repertoires in COVID-19. Background on the study: Italy, Spain and the United States were the sources of the convalescent and acute COVID-19 samples.

Sequencing used immunoSEQ multiplex PCR; TCRdb keeps in-frame clones, though not all of them. The sample consists of around 250,000 clones, roughly 86% of them appearing once. V dropped 4 bases and J dropped 4; count of bases not matched to a gene: 7. The CDR3 runs 16 residues. CDR1 is SGHDT, CDR2 YYEEEE, per germline. Sequences were obtained from PBMCs or T cells enriched from blood (not recorded which). The rearrangement joins TRBV5-6 to TRBJ2-2; 10 bases align to TRBD1. The receptor's source is a woman aged 50 to 60 who had recovered from COVID-19. The DNA for the CDR3 is TGTGCCAGCAGCAGAGACAGGGGGCTGTCCACCGGGGAGCTGTTTTTT. It yields the protein CASSRDRGLSTGELFF.